These 12 T cell receptor beta chains share one sample of origin, sequenced in a study of post-analysis software for immune sequencing data. cDNA libraries for TCR beta contained unique molecular identifiers. TCRdb reprocessed the PCR reads with MiXCR, giving one entry per CDR3 protein. Of approximately 690,000 distinct CDR3 sequences listed, about 60% are singletons. Whole-study findings and limits: With TRBV5-6, TRBV5-1 and TRBV20-1 included, about five TRBV segments were more frequent in patients than in controls.

The antigens for these receptors are not known. The sample consisted of blood. These receptors were collected from a girl aged 2 to 10 with multiple sclerosis.

The chain carries TRBV5-1 and TRBJ1-6; the D is unclear. V lost 4 bases and J 7 bases, leaving 12 bases between the germline ends. Germline CDR1 reads SGHRS; CDR2 reads YFSETQ. The CDR3 is 14 residues long. For the CDR3, the DNA is TGCGCCAGCAGCCAGTCCGACGGCAATTCACCCCTCCACTTT. Protein sequence: CASSQSDGNSPLHF. The variable domain in full, with the rest retrieved from reference TRBV5-1 and TRBJ1-6, is KAGVTQTPRYLIKTRGQQVTLSCSPISGHRSVSWYQQTPGQGLQFLFEYFSETQRNKGNFPGRFSGRQFSNSRSEMNVSTLELGDSALYLCASSQSDGNSPLHFGNGTRLTVT.

This chain uses TRBV20-1 with TRBJ2-7; the D is unclear. The DNA matches TRBJ2-5 better at its end, which makes the J call doubtful. The germline gives CDR1 DFQATT, CDR2 SNEGSKA (reference sequence). This CDR3 has 13 amino acids. The CDR3 spells CSARKDGLGTQYF. The CDR3 DNA is TGCAGTGCTAGGAAGGACGGCCTGGGGACCCAGTACTTC.

This clonotype was found once. This rearrangement joins TRBV15 to TRBJ2-5; D possibly matches TRBD1 or TRBD2 (5 bases each). CDR3 length: 15 residues. V gave up 2 bases and J gave up 4 bases, with 14 bases separating them. Germline CDR1 and CDR2: LNHNV and YYDKDF (reference sequence). CDR3 protein: CATSRRWSGRETQYF. CDR3 bases: TGTGCCACCAGCAGAAGATGGTCGGGACGAGAGACCCAGTACTTC.

This clonotype came up once. The chain recombines TRBV5-1 with TRBJ1-1, with a weak D call TRBD1 (5 bases). The CDR3 has 17 residues. The V gene lost 0 bases and the J gene lost 1 base, with 16 bases spanning the gap. The germline V gene has CDR1 SGHRS and CDR2 YFSETQ. The CDR3 spells CASSLGWGPGRNTEAFF. The CDR3 DNA sequence: TGCGCCAGCAGCTTGGGGTGGGGACCCGGCAGGAACACTGAAGCTTTCTTT.

This clonotype was counted between two and nine times. This chain joins TRBV7-2 and TRBJ2-1; D perhaps matches TRBD2 (6 bases). The CDR3 has 16 amino acids. The germline gives CDR1 SGHTA, CDR2 FQGNSA. V was trimmed by 1 base and J by 2 bases, leaving 12 bases between them. DNA for the CDR3: TGTGCCAGCAGCTTAGTTGGAGGGAGGACCTACAATGAGCAGTTCTTC. The encoded protein is CASSLVGGRTYNEQFF.

There are a few counts of this clonotype. The chain links TRBV14 to TRBJ2-5; tentatively, D is TRBD1 or TRBD2 (5 bases each). Between the trimmed V and J ends, which lost 1 base and 7 bases, there was a span of 13 bases. Germline V lookup: CDR1 SGHDN, CDR2 FVKESK. This CDR3 comprises 14 residues. CDR3 in DNA: TGTGCCAGCAGCCAAGTGGGACCTAGTGCGACCCAGTACTTC. It specifies CASSQVGPSATQYF.

J is TRBJ2-5 and V is TRBV29-1; 10 bases map to TRBD1. The CDR3 extends over 13 amino acids. The J segment lost 3 bases and the V segment lost 7 bases, leaving 5 bases of the junction unmatched. CDR1 and CDR2 (germline): SQVTM, ANQGSEA. The CDR3 nucleotides read TGCAGCGATTCCGGGACAGGGGAAGAGACCCAGTACTTC. This gives the protein CSDSGTGEETQYF. Combining the CDR3 with reference TRBV29-1 and TRBJ2-5 gives the whole variable domain SAVISQKPSRDICQRGTSLTIQCQVDSQVTMMFWYRQQPGQSLTLIATANQGSEATYESGFVIDKFPISRPNLTFSTLTVSNMSPEDSSIYLCSDSGTGEETQYFGPGTRLLVL.

This clonotype was seen more than once but under ten times. This sequence joins TRBV29-1 and TRBJ2-4, with D tentatively TRBD2 (7 bases). The J call may be in error: the DNA end matches TRBJ2-5 better. The germline gives CDR1 SQVTM, CDR2 ANQGSEA. CDR3 size: 16 residues. CDR3 sequence (DNA): TGCAGCGTTGAAGAAATTTCCCCAGGGGAGGGAGAGACCCAGTACTTC. It yields the protein CSVEEISPGEGETQYF.

The genes are TRBV10-3 and TRBJ1-1, with TRBD1 matching 7 bases. Looked up from germline, CDR1 is ENHRY and CDR2 is SYGVKD. This CDR3 region has 17 residues. Trimming took 6 bases from V and 0 from J; bases not matched to a gene: 13. Here the CDR3 DNA reads TGTGCCATCAGACGTGGAGGGGGCGATCCAATGAACACTGAAGCTTTCTTT. Translating gives CAIRRGGGDPMNTEAFF.

The chain uses TRBV12-3 or TRBV12-4 and TRBJ1-2, with D maybe TRBD1 (5 bases). CDR3 length: 15 residues. V shed 4 bases and J shed 8 bases, with 20 bases lying between them. The CDR3 sequence is CASSWSGPSVGGYTF. The CDR3 nucleotides read TGTGCCAGCAGTTGGTCGGGGCCGAGTGTTGGGGGCTACACCTTC.

The chain joins TRBV6-2 or TRBV6-3 to TRBJ1-4; D remains unclear. CDR1 is MNHEY, CDR2 SVGEGT, per germline. This CDR3 region has 14 residues. Trimming cost V 6 bases and J 0 bases, with 8 bases left between them. This CDR3 reads CASSWLATNEKLFF. The CDR3 region has the DNA TGTGCCAGCAGCTGGTTGGCAACTAATGAAAAACTGTTTTTT.

The chain employs TRBV12-3 or TRBV12-4 and TRBJ2-3; D not certain. The CDR3 consists of 15 residues. V was pared by 1 base and J by 6 bases, with 14 bases between. The CDR3 nucleotides read TGTGCCAGCAGTTTAGGAAGCCTGATAGGCGATACGCAGTATTTT. This codes for CASSLGSLIGDTQYF.